The T cell receptor (beta chain) described here comes from a study of cytomegalovirus exposure and HLA in healthy donors. CDR3 size: 13 residues. V was clipped by 4 bases and J by 10 bases, with 16 bases between them. PCR was performed using 60 Vbeta and 13 Jbeta primers. Using immunoSEQ multiplex PCR, the repertoire was profiled, and TCRdb retains in-frame clones only, with some absent. This sample has around 170,000 clones; roughly 80% occur once, and the top ten carry 2.6%. In this sample, this clone turned up once. The chain is built from TRBV23-1 and TRBJ1-2; D might be TRBD1 (5 bases). TRBV23-1 is noted as an ORF with a role that remains uncertain. This sequence originates from a woman aged 45-65 years in good health and CMV-seropositive. The sample taken for sequencing was PBMCs. The CDR3 loop is CASSLAGRGAYTF. CDR3 DNA sequence: TGCGCCAGCAGTCTGGCAGGGAGGGGAGCCTACACCTTC.